Listed below are T cell receptor beta chains from one sample, sequenced in a study of blood T cell repertoires in COVID-19. The data were produced by immunoSEQ multiplex PCR, yet TCRdb's version contains in-frame clones alone and is incomplete. Among about 170,000 clones listed, about four fifths were seen once. The sequenced sample consisted of peripheral blood. Source of these receptors: an elderly woman with acute or convalescent COVID-19. Each CDR3 is given with its conserved first and last residue. A D gene is named only where the DNA matches it firmly. Where a row states a size, it is once, few, many or the class of an expanded clone; other rows omit it.

clone_size	v_call	cdr3_length	d_call	j_call	cdr3_aa	cdr3_nt
.	TRBV10-3	15	TRBD2	TRBJ2-5	CAISERSTSWETQYF	TGTGCCATCAGTGAACGATCGACTAGCTGGGAGACCCAGTACTTC
.	TRBV7-2	14	.	TRBJ2-3	CASSSLLGTDTQYF	TGTGCCAGCAGCTCGCTACTAGGCACAGATACGCAGTATTTT
.	TRBV5-1	16	TRBD2	TRBJ2-2	CASSLEAGVVTGELFF	TGCGCCAGCAGCTTGGAGGCGGGAGTAGTAACCGGGGAGCTGTTTTTT
.	TRBV18	14	TRBD1	TRBJ1-1	CASSPRQGGTEAFF	TGTGCCAGCTCACCTCGACAGGGTGGCACTGAAGCTTTCTTT
few	TRBV6-5	15	TRBD1	TRBJ1-5	CASSYTTGALQPQHF	TGTGCCAGCAGTTATACTACAGGGGCGCTTCAGCCCCAGCATTTT
.	TRBV7-2	15	.	TRBJ2-6	CASSSTVGGANVLTF	TGTGCCAGCAGCTCGACTGTTGGGGGGGCCAACGTCCTGACTTTC
.	TRBV30	12	.	TRBJ1-1	CAWRRGTAEAFF	TGTGCCTGGAGAAGGGGAACCGCTGAAGCTTTCTTT
.	TRBV7-9	12	TRBD1	TRBJ1-2	CASSLGQGGYTF	TGTGCCAGCAGCCTTGGACAGGGTGGCTACACCTTC
few	TRBV29-1	13	TRBD1	TRBJ1-1	CSGQTGAISEAFF	TGCAGCGGCCAGACAGGGGCAATTTCTGAAGCTTTCTTT
.	TRBV10-3	15	TRBD1	TRBJ2-1	CAISEQGESYNEQFF	TGTGCCATCAGTGAGCAGGGGGAATCCTACAATGAGCAGTTCTTC
.	TRBV5-1	15	.	TRBJ1-3	CASSLGTASGNTIYF	TGCGCCAGCAGCTTGGGGACAGCCTCTGGAAACACCATATATTTT
.	TRBV6-2/TRBV6-3	15	.	TRBJ2-3	CASSPAPPGGNTQYF	TGTGCCAGCAGCCCCGCCCCCCCCGGGGGAAATACGCAGTATTTT
.	TRBV19	14	.	TRBJ1-2	CASSVSRANYGYTF	TGTGCCAGTAGTGTCAGTCGTGCTAACTATGGCTACACCTTC
.	TRBV5-1	15	TRBD1	TRBJ2-2	CASSLNRGNTGELFF	TGCGCCAGCAGCTTAAACAGGGGGAACACCGGGGAGCTGTTTTTT
.	TRBV28	16	.	TRBJ1-1	CASSHATGALNTEAFF	TGTGCCAGCAGTCATGCGACAGGAGCCTTGAACACTGAAGCTTTCTTT
.	TRBV7-8	16	.	TRBJ2-7	CASSSIVAQGVYEQYF	TGTGCCAGCAGCTCCATAGTCGCACAGGGAGTCTACGAGCAGTACTTC
.	TRBV9	14	TRBD1	TRBJ1-6	CASSVTGENLPLHF	TGTGCCAGCAGCGTTACAGGGGAGAATCTCCCCCTCCACTTT
.	TRBV24-1	13	.	TRBJ2-2	CATGPGFTGELFF	TGTGCCACCGGGCCAGGATTCACCGGGGAGCTGTTTTTT
.	TRBV7-9	15	TRBD2	TRBJ2-1	CASSPGTSGADEQFF	TGTGCCAGCAGCCCCGGGACTAGCGGGGCCGATGAGCAGTTCTTC
.	TRBV4-3	15	.	TRBJ2-1	CASSQGGSAYNEQFF	TGCGCCAGCAGCCAAGGGGGTAGCGCGTACAATGAGCAGTTCTTC
.	TRBV5-1	14	TRBD1	TRBJ1-1	CASSLGQGFAEAFF	TGCGCCAGCAGCTTGGGACAGGGGTTCGCTGAAGCTTTCTTT
few	TRBV10-3	15	TRBD2	TRBJ2-3	CAISQTTSLGDTQYF	TGTGCCATCAGTCAGACGACTAGCCTGGGAGATACGCAGTATTTT
.	TRBV29-1	14	.	TRBJ1-2	CSVQQTLEGYGYTF	TGCAGCGTCCAGCAAACCCTGGAGGGGTATGGCTACACCTTC
few	TRBV19	15	.	TRBJ2-5	CASSIGRLGSETQYF	TGTGCCAGTAGTATAGGGAGGCTGGGTAGCGAGACCCAGTACTTC
.	TRBV28	15	.	TRBJ1-5	CASSLSSWGDQPQHF	TGTGCCAGCAGTTTGTCGTCGTGGGGAGATCAGCCCCAGCATTTT
.	TRBV3-1/TRBV3-2	14	TRBD1	TRBJ2-3	CASSKGQGSDTQYF	TGTGCCAGCAGCAAGGGACAGGGGTCAGATACGCAGTATTTT
.	TRBV19	15	TRBD1	TRBJ2-6	CASSPRGRGANVLTF	TGTGCCAGTAGCCCCAGGGGGCGCGGGGCCAACGTCCTGACTTTC